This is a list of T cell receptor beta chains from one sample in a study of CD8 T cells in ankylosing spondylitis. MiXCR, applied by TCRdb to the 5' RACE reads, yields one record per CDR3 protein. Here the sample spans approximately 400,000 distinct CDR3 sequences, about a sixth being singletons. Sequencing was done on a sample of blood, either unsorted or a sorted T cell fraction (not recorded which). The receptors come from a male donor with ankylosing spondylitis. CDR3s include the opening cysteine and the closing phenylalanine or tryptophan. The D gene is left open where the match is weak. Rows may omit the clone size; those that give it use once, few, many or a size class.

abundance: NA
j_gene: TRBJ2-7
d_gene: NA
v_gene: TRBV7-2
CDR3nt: TGTGCCAGCAGCCGAAGGGCGGGACAGAACTACGAGCAGTACTTC
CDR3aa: CASSRRAGQNYEQYF

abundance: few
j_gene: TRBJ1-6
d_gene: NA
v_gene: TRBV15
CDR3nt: TGTGCCACCAGCAGCAGGGGTTCGAATTCACCCCTCCACTTT
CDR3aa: CATSSRGSNSPLHF

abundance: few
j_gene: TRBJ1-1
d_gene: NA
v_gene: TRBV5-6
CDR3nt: TGTGCCAGCAGCTTGGCGCTAGACCTAGGGACCCTAAGGGGCACTGAAGCTTTCTTT
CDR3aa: CASSLALDLGTLRGTEAFF

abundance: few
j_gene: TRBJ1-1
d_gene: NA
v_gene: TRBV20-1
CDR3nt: TGCAGTGCTAGAGTTCTGGGGTTTGGCACTGAAGCTTTCTTT
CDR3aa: CSARVLGFGTEAFF

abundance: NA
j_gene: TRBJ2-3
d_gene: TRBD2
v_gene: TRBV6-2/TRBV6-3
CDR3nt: TGTGCCAGCAGTACCCTAGCGGGGAAGCCGGGGGGCGATACGCAGTATTTT
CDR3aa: CASSTLAGKPGGDTQYF

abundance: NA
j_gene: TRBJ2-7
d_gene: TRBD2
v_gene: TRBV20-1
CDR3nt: TGCAGTGCTAGAGATCCTACTAGCGGGGGTCACGAGCAGTACTTC
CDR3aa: CSARDPTSGGHEQYF

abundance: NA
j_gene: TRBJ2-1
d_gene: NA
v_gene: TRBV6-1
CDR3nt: TGTGCCAGCAGTGAAAGGGCCTCCGGGGCCCCGTCCCTTGGCAATGAGCAGTTCTTC
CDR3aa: CASSERASGAPSLGNEQFF

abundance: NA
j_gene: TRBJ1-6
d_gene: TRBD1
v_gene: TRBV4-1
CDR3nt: TGCGCCAGCAGCCTCACATTTACCGGGACAGGGAAATCACCCCTCCACTTT
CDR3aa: CASSLTFTGTGKSPLHF

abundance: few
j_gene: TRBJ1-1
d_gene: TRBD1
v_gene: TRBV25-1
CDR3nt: TGTGCCAGCAGTGAGCCGGGACAGAAGAACACTGAAGCTTTCTTT
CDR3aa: CASSEPGQKNTEAFF

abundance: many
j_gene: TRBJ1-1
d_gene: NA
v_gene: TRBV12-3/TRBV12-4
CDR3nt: TGTGCCAGCAGGGGGAGGGGGGGACCTACTGAAGCTTTCTTT
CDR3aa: CASRGRGGPTEAFF

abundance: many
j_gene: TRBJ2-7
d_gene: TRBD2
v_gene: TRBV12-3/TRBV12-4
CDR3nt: TGTGCCAGCAGTAGACCCGGGACTAAGAGCCACGAGCAGTACTTC
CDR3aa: CASSRPGTKSHEQYF

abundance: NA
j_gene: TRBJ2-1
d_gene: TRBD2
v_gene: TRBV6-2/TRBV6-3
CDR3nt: TGTGCCAGCAGTTACTCGATCCGGACTAGCAATGAGCAGTTCTTC
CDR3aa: CASSYSIRTSNEQFF

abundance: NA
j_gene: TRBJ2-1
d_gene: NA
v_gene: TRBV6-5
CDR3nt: TGTGCCAGCAGTTACGGGGGGACCCCCTACAATGAGCAGTTCTTC
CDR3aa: CASSYGGTPYNEQFF

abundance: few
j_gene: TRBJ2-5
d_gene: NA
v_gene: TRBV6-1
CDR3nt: TGTGCCAGCAGAGGGAAGCGGACCGGACAAGAGACCCAGTACTTC
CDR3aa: CASRGKRTGQETQYF

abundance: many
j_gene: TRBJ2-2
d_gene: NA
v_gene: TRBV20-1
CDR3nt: TGCAGTGCTAGGACGGACATTACGGGGGGGGAGCTGTTTTTT
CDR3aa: CSARTDITGGELFF

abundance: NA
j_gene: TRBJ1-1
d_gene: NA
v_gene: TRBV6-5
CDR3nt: TGTGCCAGCAGTTACTCCTGGACAGCTACTGAAGCTTTCTTT
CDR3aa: CASSYSWTATEAFF

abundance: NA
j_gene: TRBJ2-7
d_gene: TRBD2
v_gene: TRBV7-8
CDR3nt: TGTGCCAGCAGTTACCAGACGGGGGGCGAGCAGTACTTC
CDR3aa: CASSYQTGGEQYF

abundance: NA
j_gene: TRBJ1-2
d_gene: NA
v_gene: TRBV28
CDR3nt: TGTGCCAGCAGTTTCTCTTCCAGAGTGGGAGTCTATGGCTACACCTTC
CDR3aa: CASSFSSRVGVYGYTF

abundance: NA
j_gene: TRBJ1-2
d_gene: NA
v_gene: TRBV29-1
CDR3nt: TGCAGCGTTGAATGGCACTATGGCTACACCTTC
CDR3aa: CSVEWHYGYTF

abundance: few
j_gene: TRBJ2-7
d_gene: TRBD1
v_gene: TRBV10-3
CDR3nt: TGTGCCATCAGGGGGAACAGGGGGGCCACCTACGAGCAGTACTTC
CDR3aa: CAIRGNRGATYEQYF

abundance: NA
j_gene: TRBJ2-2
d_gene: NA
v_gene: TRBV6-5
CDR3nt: TGTGCCAGCAGTTACGAGGGGGGTAGGGCAACCGGGGAGCTGTTTTTT
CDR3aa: CASSYEGGRATGELFF

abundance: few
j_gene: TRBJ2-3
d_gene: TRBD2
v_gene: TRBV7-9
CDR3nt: TGTGCCAGCAGCGACGGAGCGGGATTCACAGATACGCAGTATTTT
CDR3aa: CASSDGAGFTDTQYF

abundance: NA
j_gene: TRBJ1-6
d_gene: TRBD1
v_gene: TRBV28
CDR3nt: TGTGCCAGCAGTAGAATAGCGGGACAGATTTTTTCACCCCTCCACTTT
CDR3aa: CASSRIAGQIFSPLHF

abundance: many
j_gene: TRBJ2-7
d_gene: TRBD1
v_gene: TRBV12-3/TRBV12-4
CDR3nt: TGTGCCAGCAGTTCACAGGGGTTCTCCTACGAGCAGTACTTC
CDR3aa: CASSSQGFSYEQYF

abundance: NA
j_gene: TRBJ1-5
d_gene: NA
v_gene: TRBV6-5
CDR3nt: TGTGCCAGCAGTTACGGACGGACCAATCAGCCCCAGCATTTT
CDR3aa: CASSYGRTNQPQHF

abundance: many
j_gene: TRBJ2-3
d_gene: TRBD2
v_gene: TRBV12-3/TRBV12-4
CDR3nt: TGTGCCAGCAGTTTGGGGAGCGGGACTAGCACAGATACGCAGTATTTT
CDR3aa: CASSLGSGTSTDTQYF

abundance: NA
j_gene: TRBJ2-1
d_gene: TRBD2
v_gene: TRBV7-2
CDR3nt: TGTGCCAGCAGCCAGGGGCTAGCGGGAGGAAGAGTCTGGTTCTTC
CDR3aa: CASSQGLAGGRVWFF